This TCR beta chain derives from a study of cytomegalovirus exposure and HLA in healthy donors. Study-level points and caveats: Specificity for CMV antigens was confirmed in vitro for a few of the CMV-associated chains.

J was trimmed by 4 bases and V by 1 base; bases with no gene match: 12. The germline V gene has CDR1 SGDLS and CDR2 YYNGEE. This CDR3 is 18 amino acids long. As to this clone: Antigen: not known.

This table comes from immunoSEQ multiplex PCR, and its TCRdb copy is limited to in-frame clones, with some not included. The sample includes approximately 230,000 clones, about 88% seen only once; the top ten take around 12%. Sequenced: PBMCs. The genes are TRBV9 and TRBJ1-2; 11 bases are a match to TRBD1. This sequence was found in a man between 18 and 29 years old in good health and CMV-seropositive. This chain's CDR3 is CASSVYGLVGTGGYGYTF. In DNA, the CDR3 is TGTGCCAGCAGCGTATATGGGCTTGTGGGGACAGGGGGCTATGGCTACACCTTC.